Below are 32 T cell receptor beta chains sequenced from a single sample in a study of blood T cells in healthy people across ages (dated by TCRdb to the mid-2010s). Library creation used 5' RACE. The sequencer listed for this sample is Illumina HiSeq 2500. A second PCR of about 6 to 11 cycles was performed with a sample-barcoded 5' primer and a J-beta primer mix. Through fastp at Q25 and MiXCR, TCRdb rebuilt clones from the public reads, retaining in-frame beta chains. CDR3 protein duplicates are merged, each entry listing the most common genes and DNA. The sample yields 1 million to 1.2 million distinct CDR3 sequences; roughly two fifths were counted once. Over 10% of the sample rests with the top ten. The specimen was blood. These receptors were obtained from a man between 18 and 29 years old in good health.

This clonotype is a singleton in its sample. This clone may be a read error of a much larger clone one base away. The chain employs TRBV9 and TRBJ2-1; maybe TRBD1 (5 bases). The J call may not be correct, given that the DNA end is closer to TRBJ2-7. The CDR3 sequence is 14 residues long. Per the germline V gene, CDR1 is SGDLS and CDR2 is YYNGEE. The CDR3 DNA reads TGTGCCAGCAGCGTTACAGGCTCCTACAATGAGCAGTACTTC. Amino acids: CASSVTGSYNEQYF.

The CDR3 DNA sequence: TGTGCCAGCAGTCAGGAAGGGGCCTACAATCAGCCCCAGCATTTT. It yields the protein CASSQEGAYNQPQHF. J is TRBJ1-5 and V is TRBV12-3 or TRBV12-4; D may be TRBD1 (5 bases). V was pared by 5 bases and J by 3 bases, with 14 bases between. The CDR3 consists of 15 residues.

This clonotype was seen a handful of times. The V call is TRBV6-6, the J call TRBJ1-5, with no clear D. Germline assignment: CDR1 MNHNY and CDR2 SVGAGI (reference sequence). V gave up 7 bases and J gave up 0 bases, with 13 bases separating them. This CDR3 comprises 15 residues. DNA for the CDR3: TGTGCCAGCAAGGGAGCAAGCTATAGCAATCAGCCCCAGCATTTT. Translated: CASKGASYSNQPQHF.

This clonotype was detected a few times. The CDR3 sequence is CSAGPALGTDTQYF. The CDR3 DNA reads TGCAGTGCGGGACCCGCCCTAGGCACAGATACGCAGTATTTT. The rearrangement links TRBV20-1 to TRBJ2-3, with D perhaps TRBD1 or TRBD2 (5 bases each). The germline CDR1 and CDR2 sequences are DFQATT and SNEGSKA (reference sequence). The V end was cut by 6 bases, the J end by 1 base, with 14 bases between. The CDR3 runs 14 residues.

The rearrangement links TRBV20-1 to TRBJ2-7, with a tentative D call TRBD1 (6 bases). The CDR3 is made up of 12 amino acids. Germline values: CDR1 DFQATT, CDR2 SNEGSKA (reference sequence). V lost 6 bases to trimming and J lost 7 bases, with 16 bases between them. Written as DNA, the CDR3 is TGCAGTGCCAGCTACAGGGCGAATGAGCAGTACTTC. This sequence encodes CSASYRANEQYF.

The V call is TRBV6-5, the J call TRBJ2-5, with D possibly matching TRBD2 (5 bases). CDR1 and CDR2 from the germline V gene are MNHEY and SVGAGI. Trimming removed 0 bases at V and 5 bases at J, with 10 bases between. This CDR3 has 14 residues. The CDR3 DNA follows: TGTGCCAGCAGTTACTCGCTAGCTGGCGAGACCCAGTACTTC. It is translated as CASSYSLAGETQYF.

The DNA for the CDR3 is TGCAGTGCTGGGGGCCCCGGGACAGGGTTGCAGCCCCAGCATTTT. It specifies CSAGGPGTGLQPQHF. The rearrangement links TRBV20-1 to TRBJ1-5; TRBD1 matches at 9 bases. The J segment lost 7 bases and the V segment lost 5 bases, leaving 12 bases of the junction unmatched. The CDR3 consists of 15 residues. CDR1 DFQATT and CDR2 SNEGSKA come from the germline V gene (reference sequence).

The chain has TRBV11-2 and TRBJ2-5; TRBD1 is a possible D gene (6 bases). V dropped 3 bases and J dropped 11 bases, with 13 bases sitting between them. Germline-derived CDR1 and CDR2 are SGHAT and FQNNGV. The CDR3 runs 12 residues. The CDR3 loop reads CASSLDRKEQYF. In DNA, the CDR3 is TGTGCCAGCAGCTTGGACAGAAAAGAGCAGTACTTC.

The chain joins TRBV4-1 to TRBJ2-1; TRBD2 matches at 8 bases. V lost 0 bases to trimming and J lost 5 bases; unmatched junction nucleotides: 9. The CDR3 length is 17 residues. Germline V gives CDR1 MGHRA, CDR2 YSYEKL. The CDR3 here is CASSQDHGGGPNNEQFF. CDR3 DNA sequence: TGCGCCAGCAGCCAAGATCATGGCGGGGGGCCTAACAATGAGCAGTTCTTC.

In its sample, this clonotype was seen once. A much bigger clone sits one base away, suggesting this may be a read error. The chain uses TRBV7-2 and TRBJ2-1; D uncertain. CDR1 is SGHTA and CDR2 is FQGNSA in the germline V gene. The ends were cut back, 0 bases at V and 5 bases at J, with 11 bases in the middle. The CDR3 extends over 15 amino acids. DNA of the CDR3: TGTGCCAGCAGCTTAGCGGCAGGTCCTGACAATGAGCAGTTCTTC. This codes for CASSLAAGPDNEQFF.

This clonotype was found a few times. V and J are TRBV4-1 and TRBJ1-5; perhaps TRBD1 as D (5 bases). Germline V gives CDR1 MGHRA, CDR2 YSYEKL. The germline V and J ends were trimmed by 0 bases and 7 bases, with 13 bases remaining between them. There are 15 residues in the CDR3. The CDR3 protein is CASSQDGGSRQPQHF. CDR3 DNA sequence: TGCGCCAGCAGCCAAGATGGGGGGTCACGGCAGCCCCAGCATTTT.

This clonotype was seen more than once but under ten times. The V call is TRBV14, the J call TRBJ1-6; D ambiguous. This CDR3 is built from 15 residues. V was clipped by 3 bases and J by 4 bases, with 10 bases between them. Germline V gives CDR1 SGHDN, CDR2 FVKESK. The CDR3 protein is CASSQDQAYNSPLHF. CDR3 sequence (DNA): TGTGCCAGCAGCCAGGACCAGGCGTATAATTCACCCCTCCACTTT. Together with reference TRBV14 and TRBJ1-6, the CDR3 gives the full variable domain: EAGVTQFPSHSVIEKGQTVTLRCDPISGHDNLYWYRRVMGKEIKFLLHFVKESKQDESGMPNNRFLAERTGGTYSTLKVQPAELEDSGVYFCASSQDQAYNSPLHFGNGTRLTVT.

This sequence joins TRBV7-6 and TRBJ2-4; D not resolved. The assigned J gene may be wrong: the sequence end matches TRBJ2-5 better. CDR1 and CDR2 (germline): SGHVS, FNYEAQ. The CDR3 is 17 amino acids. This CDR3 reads CASSLAVYRNKGETQYF. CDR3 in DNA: TGTGCCAGCAGCTTAGCCGTTTATAGGAACAAAGGGGAGACCCAGTACTTC.

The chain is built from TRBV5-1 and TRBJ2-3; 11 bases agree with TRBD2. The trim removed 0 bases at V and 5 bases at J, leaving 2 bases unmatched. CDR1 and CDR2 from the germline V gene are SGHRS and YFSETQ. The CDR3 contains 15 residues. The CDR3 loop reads CASSLDGTSGDTQYF. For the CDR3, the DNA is TGCGCCAGCAGCTTGGATGGGACTAGCGGAGATACGCAGTATTTT.

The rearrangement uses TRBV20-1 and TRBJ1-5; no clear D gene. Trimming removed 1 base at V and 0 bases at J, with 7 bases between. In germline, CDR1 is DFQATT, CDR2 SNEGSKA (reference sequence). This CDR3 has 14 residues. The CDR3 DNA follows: TGCAGTGCTAGAGCTCGGGATAGCAATCAGCCCCAGCATTTT. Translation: CSARARDSNQPQHF.

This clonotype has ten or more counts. The CDR3 sequence: CSVLQGVEKLFF. CDR3 DNA: TGCAGCGTTCTCCAGGGGGTTGAAAAACTGTTTTTT. The chain combines TRBV29-1 with TRBJ1-4, with TRBD1 matching over 7 bases. The CDR3 length is 12 residues. V gave up 5 bases and J gave up 7 bases; unmatched junction bases: 4. CDR1 is SQVTM, CDR2 ANQGSEA, per germline.

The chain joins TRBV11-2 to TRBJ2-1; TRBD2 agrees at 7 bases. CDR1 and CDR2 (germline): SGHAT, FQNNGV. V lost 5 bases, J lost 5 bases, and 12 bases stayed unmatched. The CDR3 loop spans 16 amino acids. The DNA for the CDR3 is TGTGCCAGCAGCCACCGGTATACGGGGGGAAACAATGAGCAGTTCTTC. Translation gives CASSHRYTGGNNEQFF.

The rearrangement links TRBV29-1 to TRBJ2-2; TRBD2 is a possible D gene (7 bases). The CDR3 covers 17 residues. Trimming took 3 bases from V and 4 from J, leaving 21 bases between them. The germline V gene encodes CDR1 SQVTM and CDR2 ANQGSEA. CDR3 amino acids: CSVEVVGGARTTGELFF. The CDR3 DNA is TGCAGCGTTGAGGTTGTTGGGGGGGCCCGTACCACCGGGGAGCTGTTTTTT.

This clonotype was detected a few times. This CDR3 reads CASSYSRRAGYGYTF. CDR3 in DNA: TGTGCCAGCAGTTACTCGAGGCGGGCGGGCTATGGCTACACCTTC. The gene calls are TRBV6-5 and TRBJ1-2; D gene ambiguous. This CDR3 is built from 15 residues. Germline V lookup: CDR1 MNHEY, CDR2 SVGAGI. V shed 0 bases and J shed 4 bases, with 12 bases lying between them.

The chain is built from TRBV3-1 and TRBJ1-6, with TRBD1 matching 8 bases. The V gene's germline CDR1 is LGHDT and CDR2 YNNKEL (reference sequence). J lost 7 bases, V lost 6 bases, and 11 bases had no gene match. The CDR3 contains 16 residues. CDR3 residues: CASSWTGSGINSPLHF. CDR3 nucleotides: TGTGCCAGCAGTTGGACAGGGTCCGGAATAAATTCACCCCTCCACTTT.

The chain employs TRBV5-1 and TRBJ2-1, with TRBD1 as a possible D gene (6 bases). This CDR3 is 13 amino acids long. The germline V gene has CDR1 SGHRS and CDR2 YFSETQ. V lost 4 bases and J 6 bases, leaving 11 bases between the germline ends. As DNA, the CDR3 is TGCGCCAGCAGCGGGGACACCGCCAATGAGCAGTTCTTC. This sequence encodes CASSGDTANEQFF.

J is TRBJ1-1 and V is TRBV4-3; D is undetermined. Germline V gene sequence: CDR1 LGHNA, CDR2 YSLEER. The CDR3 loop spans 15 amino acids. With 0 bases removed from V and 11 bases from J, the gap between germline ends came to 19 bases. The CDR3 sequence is CASSQDGQTDRSAFF. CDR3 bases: TGCGCCAGCAGCCAAGATGGTCAGACCGACCGTAGCGCTTTCTTT.

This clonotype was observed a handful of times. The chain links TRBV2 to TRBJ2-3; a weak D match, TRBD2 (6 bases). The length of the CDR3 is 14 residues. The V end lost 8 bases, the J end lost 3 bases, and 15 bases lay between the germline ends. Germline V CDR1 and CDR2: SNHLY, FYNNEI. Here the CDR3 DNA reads TGTGCCAGCCGGGAGAGGGGTCTGACAGATACGCAGTATTTT. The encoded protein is CASRERGLTDTQYF. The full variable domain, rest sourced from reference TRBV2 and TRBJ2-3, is EPEVTQTPSHQVTQMGQEVILRCVPISNHLYFYWYRQILGQKVEFLVSFYNNEISEKSEIFDDQFSVERPDGSNFTLKIRSTKLEDSAMYFCASRERGLTDTQYFGPGTRLTVL.

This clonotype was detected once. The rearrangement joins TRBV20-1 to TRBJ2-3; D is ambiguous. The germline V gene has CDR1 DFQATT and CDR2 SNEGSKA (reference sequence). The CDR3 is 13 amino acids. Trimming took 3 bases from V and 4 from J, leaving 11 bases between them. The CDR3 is CSASEWSADTQYF. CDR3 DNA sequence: TGCAGTGCTAGTGAGTGGTCAGCAGATACGCAGTATTTT.

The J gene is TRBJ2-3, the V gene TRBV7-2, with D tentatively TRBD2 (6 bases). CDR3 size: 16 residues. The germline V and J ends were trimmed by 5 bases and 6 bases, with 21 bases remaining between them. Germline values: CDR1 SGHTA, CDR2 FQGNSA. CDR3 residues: CASSAHGRGASDTQYF. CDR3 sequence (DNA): TGTGCCAGCAGCGCCCACGGGCGGGGAGCCTCCGATACGCAGTATTTT. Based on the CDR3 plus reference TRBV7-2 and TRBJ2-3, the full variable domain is GAGVSQSPSNKVTEKGKDVELRCDPISGHTALYWYRQSLGQGLEFLIYFQGNSAPDKSGLPSDRFSAERTGGSVSTLTIQRTQQEDSAVYLCASSAHGRGASDTQYFGPGTRLTVL.

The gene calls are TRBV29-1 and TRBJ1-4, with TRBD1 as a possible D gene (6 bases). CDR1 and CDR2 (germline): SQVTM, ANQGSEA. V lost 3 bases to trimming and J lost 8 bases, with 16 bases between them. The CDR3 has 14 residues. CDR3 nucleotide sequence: TGCAGCGTTGATGGAGGGGGAGCAGACGAAAAACTGTTTTTT. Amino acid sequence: CSVDGGGADEKLFF.

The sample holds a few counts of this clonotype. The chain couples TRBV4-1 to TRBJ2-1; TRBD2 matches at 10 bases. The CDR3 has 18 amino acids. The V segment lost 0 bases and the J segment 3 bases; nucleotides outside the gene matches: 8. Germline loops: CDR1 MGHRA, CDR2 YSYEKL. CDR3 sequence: CASSQDQERGGYYNEQFF. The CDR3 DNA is TGCGCCAGCAGCCAAGATCAGGAGCGGGGGGGCTACTACAATGAGCAGTTCTTC.

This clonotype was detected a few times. Here the CDR3 DNA reads TGCGCCAGCAGCCAAGACCCGACGGGGACCTACACAGATACGCAGTATTTT. It is translated as CASSQDPTGTYTDTQYF. The rearrangement links TRBV4-3 to TRBJ2-3, with D tentatively TRBD1 or TRBD2 (5 bases each). Trimming left V 0 bases short and J 2 bases short, with 15 bases between. The CDR3 length is 17 residues. From germline, CDR1 is LGHNA and CDR2 YSLEER.

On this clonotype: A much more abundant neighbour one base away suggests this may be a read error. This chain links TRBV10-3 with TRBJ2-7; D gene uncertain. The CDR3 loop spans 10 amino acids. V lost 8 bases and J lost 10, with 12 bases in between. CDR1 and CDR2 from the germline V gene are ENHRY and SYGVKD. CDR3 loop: CAIGPEAQYF. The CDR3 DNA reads TGTGCCATCGGGCCAGAGGCCCAGTACTTC.

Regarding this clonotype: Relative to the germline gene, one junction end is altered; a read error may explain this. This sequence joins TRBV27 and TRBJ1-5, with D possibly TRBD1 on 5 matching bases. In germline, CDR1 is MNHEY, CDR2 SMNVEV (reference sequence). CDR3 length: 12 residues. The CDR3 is CASSRGNRPQHF. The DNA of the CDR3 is TGTGCCAGCAGCCGGGGCAATCGGCCCCAGCATTTT.

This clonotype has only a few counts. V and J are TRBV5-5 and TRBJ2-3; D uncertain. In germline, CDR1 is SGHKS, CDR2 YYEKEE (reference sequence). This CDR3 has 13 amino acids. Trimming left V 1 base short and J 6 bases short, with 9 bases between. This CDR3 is CASSLYAEDTQYF. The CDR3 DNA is TGTGCCAGCAGCTTGTACGCCGAGGATACGCAGTATTTT.

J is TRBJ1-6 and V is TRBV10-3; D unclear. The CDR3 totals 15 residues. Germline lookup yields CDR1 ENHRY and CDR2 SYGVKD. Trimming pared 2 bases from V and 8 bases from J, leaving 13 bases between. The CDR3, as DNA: TGTGCCATCAGTGAGGGTCCGACATCGGATTCACCCCTCCACTTT. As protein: CAISEGPTSDSPLHF.